The 26 T cell receptor beta chains below were found in one sample sequenced in a study of blood T cell repertoires in COVID-19. Method: immunoSEQ multiplex PCR; TCRdb's copy keeps in-frame clones and lacks some. The sample consists of tens of thousands of clones, 91% of them appearing once. Sequencing was carried out using peripheral blood. These receptors came from a human donor in a cohort sampled during active COVID-19.

The chain joins TRBV12-3 or TRBV12-4 to TRBJ1-5, with D tentatively TRBD1 (5 bases). This CDR3 is 13 amino acids long. V lost 7 bases, J lost 7 bases, and 14 bases lay in between. Here the CDR3 reads CASTQGAGQPQHF. In DNA form, the CDR3 reads TGTGCCAGCACCCAGGGTGCGGGGCAGCCCCAGCATTTT.

CDR3 nucleotides: TGTGCCAGTAGTATTCCGGGGGGCGTCGGCACAGATACGCAGTATTTT. It translates to CASSIPGGVGTDTQYF. J is TRBJ2-3 and V is TRBV19, with D perhaps TRBD2 (7 bases). The V gene lost 3 bases and the J gene lost 1 base, with 14 bases spanning the gap. This CDR3 has 16 residues. Germline loops: CDR1 LNHDA, CDR2 SQIVND (reference sequence).

The chain has TRBV2 and TRBJ2-2, with TRBD2 as a possible D gene (5 bases). This CDR3 comprises 13 residues. CDR1 and CDR2 (germline): SNHLY, FYNNEI. Trimming pared 3 bases from V and 6 bases from J, leaving 8 bases between. This chain's CDR3 is CASSDEGAGELFF. The CDR3 DNA is TGTGCCAGCAGTGATGAGGGTGCCGGGGAGCTGTTTTTT.

This chain uses TRBV6-5 with TRBJ1-4; 11 nucleotides agree with TRBD1. V gave up 6 bases and J gave up 7 bases; unmatched junction bases: 4. Germline values: CDR1 MNHEY, CDR2 SVGAGI. The CDR3 is 14 residues long. The CDR3 coding sequence is TGTGCCAGCAGCCGGACAGGGGGCCTTGAAAAACTGTTTTTT. Translated: CASSRTGGLEKLFF.

This clone was recorded once. The chain employs TRBV27 and TRBJ1-1; the D is unclear. V was clipped by 5 bases and J by 0 bases, with 10 bases between them. The CDR3 totals 14 residues. Germline loops: CDR1 MNHEY, CDR2 SMNVEV (reference sequence). The CDR3 DNA is TGTGCCAGCAGTCGAGGGCTCATGAACACTGAAGCTTTCTTT. Its translation is CASSRGLMNTEAFF.

This chain joins TRBV2 and TRBJ2-2, with TRBD2 as a possible D gene (6 bases). Germline V gene lookup returns CDR1 SNHLY and CDR2 FYNNEI. The V end lost 9 bases, the J end lost 3 bases, and 17 bases lay between the germline ends. This CDR3 comprises 15 residues. CDR3 DNA sequence: TGTGCCAGGGGGGGTCAAACTACTTACACCGGGGAGCTGTTTTTT. This codes for CARGGQTTYTGELFF.

By proportion, this clone is medium-sized. The sample holds other DNA sequences that translate to the same CDR3. J is TRBJ1-2 and V is TRBV19, with TRBD1 identical over 9 bases. The CDR3 sequence is 14 residues long. V was pared by 5 bases and J by 5 bases, with 6 bases of the junction left unmatched. Germline CDR1 is LNHDA and CDR2 is SQIVND (reference sequence). CDR3 protein: CASSPRGQGYGYTF. As DNA, the CDR3 is TGTGCCAGTAGTCCACGCGGACAGGGGTATGGCTACACCTTC.

As concerns this clone: Germline is not matched at one junction end, which may reflect a read error. V gene TRBV6-5 combines with J gene TRBJ1-1, with D unresolved. Germline lookup yields CDR1 MNHEY and CDR2 SVGAGI. The CDR3 is made up of 12 amino acids. CDR3 DNA sequence: TGTGCCAGCACCGGGTGGAACGCTGAAGCTTTCTTT. It specifies CASTGWNAEAFF.

This sequence joins TRBV7-6 and TRBJ1-5, with a possible D match to TRBD1 (5 bases). From germline, CDR1 is SGHVS and CDR2 FNYEAQ. The CDR3 has 16 amino acids. Trimming left V 5 bases short and J 6 bases short, with 20 bases between. CDR3 coding DNA: TGTGCCAGCAGCCCCTGGGGGGGAGGCGGCCGTCAGCCCCAGCATTTT. Protein: CASSPWGGGGRQPQHF. Complete variable domain (other parts from reference TRBV7-6 and TRBJ1-5): GAGVSQSPRYKVTKRGQDVALRCDPISGHVSLYWYRQALGQGPEFLTYFNYEAQQDKSGLPNDRFSAERPEGSISTLTIQRTEQRDSAMYRCASSPWGGGGRQPQHFGDGTRLSIL.

This chain uses TRBV6-6 with TRBJ2-2; TRBD2 aligns across 11 bases. Per the germline V gene, CDR1 is MNHNY and CDR2 is SVGAGI (reference sequence). V was pared by 5 bases and J by 4 bases, with 9 bases of the junction left unmatched. This CDR3 region has 17 residues. CDR3 protein: CASSHTSGSSRTGELFF. Written as DNA, the CDR3 is TGTGCCAGCAGTCATACTAGCGGGAGTAGTCGCACCGGGGAGCTGTTTTTT.

The chain employs TRBV19 and TRBJ1-2; 8 bases fit TRBD1. V lost 7 bases, J lost 3 bases, and 10 bases stayed unmatched. Germline V lookup: CDR1 LNHDA, CDR2 SQIVND (reference sequence). CDR3 length: 15 amino acids. CDR3 loop: CASTTMAGGYYGYTF. In DNA form, the CDR3 reads TGTGCCAGTACCACGATGGCAGGGGGCTACTATGGCTACACCTTC.

V gene TRBV18 combines with J gene TRBJ2-1, with a possible D match to TRBD1 (5 bases). This CDR3 has 14 residues. In germline, CDR1 is KGHSH, CDR2 LQKENI. The germline V and J ends were trimmed by 1 base and 6 bases, with 10 bases remaining between them. For the CDR3, the DNA is TGTGCCAGCTCACCACAGGGGTTGGTCAATGAGCAGTTCTTC. It translates to CASSPQGLVNEQFF. The full variable domain, completed using reference TRBV18 and TRBJ2-1, is NAGVMQNPRHLVRRRGQEARLRCSPMKGHSHVYWYRQLPEEGLKFMVYLQKENIIDESGMPKERFSAEFPKEGPSILRIQQVVRGDSAAYFCASSPQGLVNEQFFGPGTRLTVL.

V and J are TRBV5-1 and TRBJ2-7; possible D gene TRBD1, 6 bases. The germline V gene has CDR1 SGHRS and CDR2 YFSETQ. This CDR3 has 15 residues. V shed 0 bases and J shed 7 bases, with 17 bases lying between them. CDR3 sequence reads: CASSLEGLGAQEQYV. The CDR3 nucleotides read TGCGCCAGCAGCTTGGAAGGACTGGGGGCGCAAGAGCAGTACGTC.

The chain carries TRBV7-8 and TRBJ2-3; D perhaps matches TRBD2 (5 bases). This CDR3 is 12 amino acids long. Trimming pared 5 bases from V and 8 bases from J, leaving 11 bases between. Germline loops: CDR1 SGHVS, CDR2 FQNEAQ. The CDR3 DNA reads TGTGCCAGCAGCCCGTACCGGGGTACGCAGTATTTT. As protein: CASSPYRGTQYF.

The V and J genes are TRBV7-9 and TRBJ1-6, with D tentatively TRBD1 (6 bases). Germline V gene lookup returns CDR1 SEHNR and CDR2 FQNEAQ (reference sequence). Trimming took 4 bases from V and 10 from J, leaving 11 bases between them. CDR3 length equals 13 residues. The CDR3: CASSSTGQSPLHF. The CDR3 DNA reads as TGTGCCAGCAGCTCCACAGGGCAGTCACCCCTCCACTTT.

The chain couples TRBV4-1 to TRBJ2-2; a weak D match, TRBD1 (6 bases). V lost 2 bases and J lost 7, with 11 bases in between. The CDR3 extends over 14 amino acids. Per germline, CDR1 MGHRA and CDR2 YSYEKL. The CDR3 protein is CASSQQGQGGELFF. The DNA of the CDR3 is TGCGCCAGCAGCCAACAGGGGCAAGGCGGGGAGCTGTTTTTT.

The V gene is TRBV5-1, the J gene TRBJ1-2, with D possibly matching TRBD1 (5 bases). Trimming took 0 bases from V and 0 from J, leaving 6 bases between them. The CDR3 consists of 14 residues. Germline V gives CDR1 SGHRS, CDR2 YFSETQ. The CDR3 DNA sequence: TGCGCCAGCAGCTTGGAGGGGTCTAACTATGGCTACACCTTC. Its translation is CASSLEGSNYGYTF.

V and J are TRBV9 and TRBJ2-5, with D hard to call. V was shortened by 7 bases and J by 1 base, with 11 bases between the two germline ends. Germline CDR1 and CDR2: SGDLS and YYNGEE. The CDR3 extends over 13 amino acids. CDR3 in amino acids: CASQRGSQETQYF. The CDR3 region has the DNA TGTGCCAGCCAAAGAGGAAGCCAAGAGACCCAGTACTTC.

This clone was observed once. This chain joins TRBV6-5 and TRBJ2-1, with D tentatively TRBD1 (6 bases). The CDR3 contains 16 residues. The V end was cut by 0 bases, the J end by 4 bases, with 13 bases between. Germline V gives CDR1 MNHEY, CDR2 SVGAGI. Written as DNA, the CDR3 is TGTGCCAGCAGTTACTCTAAAGCTAGGGGGTACAATGAGCAGTTCTTC. This sequence encodes CASSYSKARGYNEQFF.

About this clone: Other DNA sequences within the sample encode an identical CDR3. The CDR3 loop reads CASSPGQENTEAFF. The CDR3 coding sequence is TGTGCCAGCTCACCCGGACAGGAAAACACTGAAGCTTTCTTT. The gene calls are TRBV18 and TRBJ1-1; 7 bases fit TRBD1. J lost 2 bases, V lost 3 bases, and 3 bases had no gene match. Looked up from germline, CDR1 is KGHSH and CDR2 is LQKENI. This CDR3 is 14 amino acids long.

V is TRBV7-9 and J is TRBJ2-3; 8 nucleotides line up with TRBD2. Germline V CDR1 and CDR2: SEHNR, FQNEAQ (reference sequence). This CDR3 has 15 residues. The V and J ends lost 4 bases and 1 base, in that order; junction bases with no gene match: 4. In DNA, the CDR3 is TGTGCCAGCAGCTCCAGCGGGAGTGGCACAGATACGCAGTATTTT. This sequence encodes CASSSSGSGTDTQYF.

This clone was seen just once. V is TRBV19 and J is TRBJ2-2, with TRBD2 as a possible D gene (5 bases). Germline CDR1 LNHDA, CDR2 SQIVND (reference sequence). Trimming shortened V by 1 base and J by 2 bases, and 17 bases separated the two germline ends. This CDR3 is built from 18 residues. Here the CDR3 reads CASSIGPLSSGNTGELFF. Written as DNA, the CDR3 is TGTGCCAGTAGTATAGGCCCCCTTTCGAGCGGTAACACCGGGGAGCTGTTTTTT.

The chain's CDR3 is CASSLYRDHEQFF. The CDR3 DNA reads TGTGCCAGCAGCTTATACAGGGACCATGAGCAGTTCTTC. The chain links TRBV13 to TRBJ2-1; the D gene is possibly TRBD1 (6 bases). The CDR3 covers 13 residues. From germline, CDR1 is PRHDT and CDR2 FYEKMQ (reference sequence). Trimming took off 2 bases at V and 8 bases at J, with 10 bases between the two ends.

The chain joins TRBV10-2 to TRBJ2-1, with D uncertain. V dropped 3 bases and J dropped 6 bases, with 9 bases sitting between them. The length of the CDR3 is 13 residues. CDR1 is WSHSY and CDR2 is SAAADI in the germline V gene. The CDR3 region has the DNA TGCGCCAGCAGTGATCTTCCCGGCAATGAGCAGTTCTTC. It is translated as CASSDLPGNEQFF.

The gene calls are TRBV11-2 and TRBJ2-3; TRBD2 aligns across 7 bases. Per germline, CDR1 SGHAT and CDR2 FQNNGV. V was clipped by 3 bases and J by 0 bases; unmatched bases: 6. The CDR3 consists of 16 residues. The CDR3 protein is CASSFTSGGSTDTQYF. The CDR3 DNA reads as TGTGCCAGCAGCTTCACGTCGGGGGGAAGCACAGATACGCAGTATTTT.

This chain joins TRBV2 and TRBJ2-7, with D possibly matching TRBD1 (5 bases). Trimming pared 6 bases from V and 4 bases from J, leaving 13 bases between. The CDR3 has 13 residues. CDR1 is SNHLY and CDR2 is FYNNEI in the germline V gene. The CDR3 loop is CASRAGNLYEQYV. CDR3 sequence (DNA): TGTGCCAGCAGGGCAGGGAACTTATACGAGCAGTACGTC.